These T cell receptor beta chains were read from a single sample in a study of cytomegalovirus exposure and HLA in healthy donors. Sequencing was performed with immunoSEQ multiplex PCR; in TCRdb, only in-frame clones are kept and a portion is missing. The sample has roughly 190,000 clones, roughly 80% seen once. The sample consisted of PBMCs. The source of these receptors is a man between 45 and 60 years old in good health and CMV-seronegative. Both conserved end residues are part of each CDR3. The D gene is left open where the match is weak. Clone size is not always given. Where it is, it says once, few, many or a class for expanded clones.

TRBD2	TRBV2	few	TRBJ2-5	TGTGCCAGCAGTATTCCGGGACTAGCGGGCCAAGAGACCCAGTACTTC	CASSIPGLAGQETQYF
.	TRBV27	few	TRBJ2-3	TGTGCCAGCAGTTTGGGCGCCACAGATACGCAGTATTTT	CASSLGATDTQYF
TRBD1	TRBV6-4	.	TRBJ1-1	TGTGCCAGCGCCCGCGGGACAGGGCTTAGGAAGGCTTTCTTT	CASARGTGLRKAFF
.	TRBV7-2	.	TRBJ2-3	TGTGCCAGCAGCTCGAGGGATACGCAGTATTTT	CASSSRDTQYF
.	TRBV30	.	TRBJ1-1	TGTGCCTGGGGGCAGGCGAACACTGAAGCTTTCTTT	CAWGQANTEAFF
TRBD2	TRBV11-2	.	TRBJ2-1	TGTGCCAGCAGCGTTACTAGCGGGGGGGCCTATGAGCAGTTCTTC	CASSVTSGGAYEQFF
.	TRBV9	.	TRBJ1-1	TGTGCCAGCAGCGTCAGGGCTCTGAACACTGAAGCTTTCTTT	CASSVRALNTEAFF
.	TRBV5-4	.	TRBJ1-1	TGTGCCAGCAGCTTGAATAGTCAGAACACTGAAGCTTTCTTT	CASSLNSQNTEAFF
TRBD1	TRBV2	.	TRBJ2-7	TGTGCCAGCAGTCCAGGACAGGTCGAAGGGACCTCCTACGAGCAGTACTTC	CASSPGQVEGTSYEQYF
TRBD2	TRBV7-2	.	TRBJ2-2	TGTGCCAGCAGCCTTAGCGGGGGGGCCCCCGGGGAGCTGTTTTTT	CASSLSGGAPGELFF
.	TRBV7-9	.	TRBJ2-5	TGTGCCAGCAGCTTTGAATCGGGGGTAGGGTCGAAGACCCAGTACTTC	CASSFESGVGSKTQYF
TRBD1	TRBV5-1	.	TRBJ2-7	TGCGCCAGCAGTTCTCTTCGGACAGGGGCCAGGGGCGAGCAGTACTTC	CASSSLRTGARGEQYF
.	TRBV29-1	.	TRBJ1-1	TGCAGCGGACTTCAGGGGTACACTGAAGCTTTCTTT	CSGLQGYTEAFF
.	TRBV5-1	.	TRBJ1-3	TGCGCCAGCAAAGGGGCAGCTGGAAACACCATATATTTT	CASKGAAGNTIYF
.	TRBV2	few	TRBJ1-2	TGTGCCAGCAGTGGCAGGGAGGATAGTGGCTACACCTTC	CASSGREDSGYTF
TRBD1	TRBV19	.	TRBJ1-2	TGTGCCAGTAGCCCCCTCGACAGGGGAACCATCAATGGCTACACCTTC	CASSPLDRGTINGYTF
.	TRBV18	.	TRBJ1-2	TGTGCCAGCTCACCAGGAGACGACAACTATGGCTACACCTTC	CASSPGDDNYGYTF
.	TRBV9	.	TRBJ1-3	TGTGCCAGCAGCCGCTACCGCGACAGGTCCTCTGGAAACACCATATATTTT	CASSRYRDRSSGNTIYF
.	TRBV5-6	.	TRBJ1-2	TGTGCCAGCAGCTACCGACAGTCGTATGGCTACACCTTC	CASSYRQSYGYTF
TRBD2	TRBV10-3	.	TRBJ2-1	TGTGCCATCAGCTCGGGGGGTAGCTCCTACAATGAGCAGTTCTTC	CAISSGGSSYNEQFF
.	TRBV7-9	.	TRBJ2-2	TGTTCCAGCAGCTCCACAGGGCCCGGGGAGCTGTTTTTT	CSSSSTGPGELFF
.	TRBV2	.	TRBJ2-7	TGTGCCAGCAGTGAGGACTTCGTGGGAGCCTACGAGCAGTACTTC	CASSEDFVGAYEQYF
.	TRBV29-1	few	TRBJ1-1	TGCAGCGTCTTGGCGAACACTGAAGCTTTCTTT	CSVLANTEAFF
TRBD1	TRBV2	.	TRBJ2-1	TGTGCCAGCAGTCGTGCGGACAGGGTGGGTGAGCAGTTCTTC	CASSRADRVGEQFF
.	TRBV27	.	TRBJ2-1	TGTGCCAGCAGTTTGAGACAGGGAGGCAATGAGCAGTTCTTC	CASSLRQGGNEQFF
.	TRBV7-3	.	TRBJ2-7	TGTGCCAGCAGCCCACAGGCCGGATCCTACGAGCAGTACTTC	CASSPQAGSYEQYF
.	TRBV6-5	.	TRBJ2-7	TGTGCCAGCAGTTACGAAGCAACCAGGCCCCACTACGAGCAGTACTTC	CASSYEATRPHYEQYF
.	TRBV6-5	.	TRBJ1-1	TGTGCCAGCAGTTATGGGGGCGAGTGGACTGAAGCTTTCTTT	CASSYGGEWTEAFF
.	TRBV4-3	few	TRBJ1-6	TGCGCCAGCAGCCGATTCGCCGGGGGTAATTCACCCCTCCACTTT	CASSRFAGGNSPLHF
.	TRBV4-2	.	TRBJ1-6	TGTGCCAGCAGCCAAGCTCAGGATAATTCACCCCTCCACTTT	CASSQAQDNSPLHF
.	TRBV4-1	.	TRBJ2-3	TGCGCCAACAGCCAAGGAACTTCCTCAGGGCCAGATACGCAGTATTTT	CANSQGTSSGPDTQYF
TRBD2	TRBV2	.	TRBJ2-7	TGTGCCAGCAGTTTCGGGGGGAACCTCTCCTACGAGCAGTACTTC	CASSFGGNLSYEQYF
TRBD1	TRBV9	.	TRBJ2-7	TGTGCCAGCAGCGAGGGGGCTGCGGGCGAGCAGTACTTC	CASSEGAAGEQYF
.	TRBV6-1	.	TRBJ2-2	TGTGCCAGCAGTGAAGACCTCTCGGTAACCGGGGAGCTGTTTTTT	CASSEDLSVTGELFF
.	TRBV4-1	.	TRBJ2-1	TGCGCCAGCAGCTCTAGGAATGAGCAGTTCTTC	CASSSRNEQFF
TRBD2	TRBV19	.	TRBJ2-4	TGTGCCAGTAGTTCCGGGGGGGTATCAGCCAAAAACATTCAGTACTTC	CASSSGGVSAKNIQYF
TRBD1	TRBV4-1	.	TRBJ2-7	TGCGCCAGCAGCCCTGGGACAGGAGTATCCTACGAGCAGTACTTC	CASSPGTGVSYEQYF
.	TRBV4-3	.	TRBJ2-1	TGCGCCAGCAGCCAAGATTTGACAGTCGGTGTTAGCTCCTACAATGAGCAGTTCTTC	CASSQDLTVGVSSYNEQFF
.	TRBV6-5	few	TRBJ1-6	TGTGCCAGCAGAAACCGTGGGGCGTCTAATTCACCCCTCCACTTT	CASRNRGASNSPLHF
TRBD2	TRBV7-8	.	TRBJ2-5	TGTGCCAGCAGCCCAGAGGGACTAGCGGTCCGGGAGCAGTACTTC	CASSPEGLAVREQYF
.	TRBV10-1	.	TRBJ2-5	TGCGCCAGCAGTGATGCCGCTGCTAGCGACGAGACCCAGTACTTC	CASSDAAASDETQYF
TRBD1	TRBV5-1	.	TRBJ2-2	TGCGCCAGCAGCCAGATGACAGGGATCACCGGGGAGCTGTTTTTT	CASSQMTGITGELFF
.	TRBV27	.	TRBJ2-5	TGTGCCAGCAGTCCTAGGGAGGTCAGACCAGAGACCCAGTACTTC	CASSPREVRPETQYF
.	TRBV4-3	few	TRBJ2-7	TGCGCCAGCAGCCCTCGACAGGAACACTACGAGCAGTACTTC	CASSPRQEHYEQYF
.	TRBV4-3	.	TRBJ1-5	TGCGCCAGCAGCCAGGGGGCCTATAGCAATCAGCCCCAGCATTTT	CASSQGAYSNQPQHF
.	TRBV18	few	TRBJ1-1	TGTGCCAGCTCACCCTTCTCGGGCAGGGCCACTGAAGCTTTCTTT	CASSPFSGRATEAFF
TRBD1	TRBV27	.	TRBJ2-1	TGTGCCAGCAGTTTCCCGGGACAGCTACTAAATGAGCAGTTCTTC	CASSFPGQLLNEQFF
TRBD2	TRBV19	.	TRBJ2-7	TGTGCCAGTAGCGTCGGGGGGACCGGCGAGCAGTACTTC	CASSVGGTGEQYF
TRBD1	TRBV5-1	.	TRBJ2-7	TGCGCCAGCAGCTTGGCGACAGGGGACGAGCAGTACTTC	CASSLATGDEQYF
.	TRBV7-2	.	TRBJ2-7	TGTGCCAGCAGCTTTTTCACTTCCTACGAGCAGTACTTC	CASSFFTSYEQYF
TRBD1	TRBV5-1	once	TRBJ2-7	TGCGCCAGCAGCTTGTATAAAGGGACAGGGGCCTACGAGCAGTACTTC	CASSLYKGTGAYEQYF
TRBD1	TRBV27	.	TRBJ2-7	TGTGCCAGCAGTTTACGACGGGACAGGGGGCGAAAAGATGTGTTGTTGGGCTACGAGCAGTACTTC	CASSLRRDRGRKDVLLGYEQYF